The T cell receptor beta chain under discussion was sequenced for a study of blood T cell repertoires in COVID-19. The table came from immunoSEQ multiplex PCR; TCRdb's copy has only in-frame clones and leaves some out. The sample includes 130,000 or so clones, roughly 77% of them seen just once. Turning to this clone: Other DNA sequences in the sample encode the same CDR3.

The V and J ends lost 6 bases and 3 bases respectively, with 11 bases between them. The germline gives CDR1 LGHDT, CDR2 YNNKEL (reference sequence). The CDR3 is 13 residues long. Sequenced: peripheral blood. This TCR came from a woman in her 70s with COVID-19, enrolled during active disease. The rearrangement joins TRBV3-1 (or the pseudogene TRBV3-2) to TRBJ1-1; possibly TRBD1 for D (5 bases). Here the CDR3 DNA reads TGTGCCAGCAGTCAACGGGGGGACACTGAAGCTTTCTTT. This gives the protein CASSQRGDTEAFF.